Each of the 19 T cell receptor beta chains below was sequenced from the same sample in a study of blood T cell repertoires in COVID-19 (dated by TCRdb to about 2020). The library was prepared using the immunoSEQ multiplex PCR assay. TCRdb took over this immuneACCESS table, retaining in-frame rearrangements with V and J assigned. Such tables are incomplete; in checked studies, under half of the missing clones stem from an unresolved V gene, and the remainder is unexplained. Counted in this sample were about 150,000 clones; 80% to 90% of them appeared once. Under 3.5% of the sample comes from the top ten. Sequenced: peripheral blood. Receptor source: a woman in her sixties or seventies with active COVID-19.

The table lists this clone with a count of one. V is TRBV18 and J is TRBJ1-2, with 7 bases identical to TRBD1. Per the germline V gene, CDR1 is KGHSH and CDR2 is LQKENI. Trimming took 3 bases from V and 1 from J; bases not matched to a gene: 2. This CDR3 region has 14 residues. CDR3 coding DNA: TGTGCCAGCTCACCGGGACAGAGTAACTATGGCTACACCTTC. Protein: CASSPGQSNYGYTF. Based on the CDR3 plus reference TRBV18 and TRBJ1-2, the full variable domain is NAGVMQNPRHLVRRRGQEARLRCSPMKGHSHVYWYRQLPEEGLKFMVYLQKENIIDESGMPKERFSAEFPKEGPSILRIQQVVRGDSAAYFCASSPGQSNYGYTFGSGTRLTVV.

This clone was counted once. J is TRBJ2-2 and V is TRBV6-4; D not certain. Germline loops: CDR1 MRHNA, CDR2 SNTAGT. The CDR3 is made up of 12 amino acids. Trimming removed 5 bases at V and 4 bases at J, with 5 bases between. In nucleotides, the CDR3 is TGTGCCAGCAGTTCCATCACCGGGGAGCTGTTTTTT. Protein: CASSSITGELFF.

The V gene is TRBV5-6, the J gene TRBJ1-5, with D perhaps TRBD1 (5 bases). Germline V CDR1 and CDR2: SGHDT, YYEEEE. V lost 0 bases to trimming and J lost 4 bases, with 11 bases between them. This CDR3 spans 15 amino acids. CDR3 amino acids: CASSLGQLLNQPQHF. The CDR3 bases are TGTGCCAGCAGCTTGGGACAGCTTTTAAATCAGCCCCAGCATTTT.

The chain couples TRBV7-8 to TRBJ2-1, with D hard to call. The CDR3 runs 12 residues. V shed 0 bases and J shed 5 bases, with 2 bases lying between them. Germline V lookup: CDR1 SGHVS, CDR2 FQNEAQ. CDR3 nucleotides: TGTGCCAGCAGCTTAGCTAACAATGAGCAGTTCTTC. Its protein is CASSLANNEQFF.

This sequence joins TRBV11-2 and TRBJ2-7; tentative D call: TRBD1 (6 bases). Germline CDR1 and CDR2: SGHAT and FQNNGV. This CDR3 has 16 residues. V gave up 1 base and J gave up 1 base, with 14 bases separating them. CDR3 DNA sequence: TGTGCCAGCAGCTTAGGGCCCGGGACAACTTCCTACGAGCAGTACTTC. Translated, it gives CASSLGPGTTSYEQYF.

This chain links TRBV7-9 with TRBJ2-2; 10 bases line up with TRBD2. Germline V gene sequence: CDR1 SEHNR, CDR2 FQNEAQ (reference sequence). Germline trimming cut 8 bases from V and 5 bases from J; bases unmatched to any gene: 14. The CDR3 runs to 17 residues. The CDR3 reads CASRPLAGVYGTGELFF. CDR3 sequence (DNA): TGTGCCAGCCGCCCCCTAGCGGGAGTCTACGGGACCGGGGAGCTGTTTTTT. The full variable domain, its missing parts supplied by reference TRBV7-9 and TRBJ2-2, is DTGVSQNPRHKITKRGQNVTFRCDPISEHNRLYWYRQTLGQGPEFLTYFQNEAQLEKSRLLSDRFSAERPKGSFSTLEIQRTEQGDSAMYLCASRPLAGVYGTGELFFGEGSRLTVL.

The rearrangement links TRBV5-8 to TRBJ1-5; TRBD1 might be the D (6 bases). With 0 bases removed from V and 1 base from J, the gap between germline ends came to 14 bases. This CDR3 is built from 17 residues. Germline-derived CDR1 and CDR2 are SGHTS and YDEGEE. The CDR3 protein is CASSLGTASVSNQPQHF. In DNA, the CDR3 is TGTGCCAGCAGCTTGGGGACAGCATCCGTGAGCAATCAGCCCCAGCATTTT.

This chain uses TRBV2 with TRBJ2-1; D not certain. This CDR3 spans 10 amino acids. The germline V gene encodes CDR1 SNHLY and CDR2 FYNNEI. V shed 8 bases and J shed 16 bases, with 15 bases lying between them. CDR3 DNA: TGTGCCAGCGGAGATCGGTGGAGTTTCTTC. Translated: CASGDRWSFF.

This clone was observed a handful of times. The chain couples TRBV5-1 to TRBJ2-7; TRBD2 aligns across 10 bases. The ends lost 2 bases at V and 0 bases at J; junction bases unmatched: 2. Germline V gene lookup returns CDR1 SGHRS and CDR2 YFSETQ. The CDR3 has 15 residues. CDR3 coding DNA: TGCGCCAGCAGCTTCGGGACTAGCGACTCCTACGAGCAGTACTTC. Protein sequence: CASSFGTSDSYEQYF. Full variable domain (remainder filled in from reference TRBV5-1 and TRBJ2-7): KAGVTQTPRYLIKTRGQQVTLSCSPISGHRSVSWYQQTPGQGLQFLFEYFSETQRNKGNFPGRFSGRQFSNSRSEMNVSTLELGDSALYLCASSFGTSDSYEQYFGPGTRLTVT.

The chain combines TRBV9 with TRBJ2-7, with D possibly TRBD1 on 6 matching bases. This CDR3 has 13 residues. The germline V gene encodes CDR1 SGDLS and CDR2 YYNGEE. V lost 2 bases, J lost 1 base, and 7 bases lay in between. The CDR3 bases are TGTGCCAGCAGCGTTCAGGGGTCCTACGAGCAGTACTTC. Its translation: CASSVQGSYEQYF.

V is TRBV14 and J is TRBJ2-1; 10 bases agree with TRBD2. Losses at the gene ends were 1 base for V and 16 bases for J; bases not matched to a gene: 7. CDR1 is SGHDN, CDR2 FVKESK, per germline. The CDR3 loop spans 13 amino acids. Here the CDR3 reads CASSQALAGVKFF. CDR3 DNA sequence: TGTGCCAGCAGCCAAGCGCTAGCGGGAGTAAAATTCTTC.

The chain uses TRBV6-1 and TRBJ1-5, with D possibly being TRBD1 (6 bases). The CDR3 runs 12 residues. Germline V gives CDR1 MNHNS, CDR2 SASEGT. V shed 0 bases and J shed 13 bases, with 10 bases lying between them. The CDR3 protein is CASSEAGRGQHF. CDR3 nucleotides: TGTGCCAGCAGTGAAGCCGGCAGGGGACAGCATTTT.

The chain is built from TRBV30 and TRBJ1-4; perhaps TRBD1 as D (6 bases). Germline V gene data show CDR1 as GTSNPN and CDR2 as SVGIG (reference sequence). Trimming cost V 3 bases and J 9 bases, with 17 bases left between them. The CDR3 contains 14 residues. In DNA, the CDR3 is TGTGCCTGGAGAGAGACAGGTTCCACCCAAAAACTGTTTTTT. Translating gives CAWRETGSTQKLFF.

This rearrangement joins TRBV27 to TRBJ2-5; 7 positions match TRBD1. The CDR3 has 15 residues. Trimming cost V 6 bases and J 5 bases; bases outside gene matches: 12. Germline V gene data show CDR1 as MNHEY and CDR2 as SMNVEV (reference sequence). CDR3 coding DNA: TGTGCCAGCAGCTTGGGACAGACGAGGTGGGAGACCCAGTACTTC. This translates into CASSLGQTRWETQYF.

The chain employs TRBV4-1 and TRBJ2-3, with a tentative D call TRBD2 (6 bases). V was trimmed by 0 bases and J by 4 bases, leaving 14 bases between them. Germline loops: CDR1 MGHRA, CDR2 YSYEKL. This CDR3 is 16 amino acids long. CDR3 region: CASSQDGGGSADTQYF. The CDR3 DNA sequence: TGCGCCAGCAGCCAAGACGGGGGAGGCAGCGCAGATACGCAGTATTTT.

The rearrangement uses TRBV5-6 and TRBJ2-2, with TRBD2 identical over 11 bases. Per germline, CDR1 SGHDT and CDR2 YYEEEE. This CDR3 is 17 amino acids long. The V gene end was trimmed by 3 bases and the J gene end by 5 bases; junction bases not matched to a gene: 9. The CDR3 loop is CASSSISGRAETGELFF. The CDR3 DNA is TGTGCCAGCAGCTCCATTAGCGGGAGGGCCGAGACCGGGGAGCTGTTTTTT.

This chain links TRBV7-9 with TRBJ2-1, with TRBD2 as a possible D gene (6 bases). CDR3 length: 11 amino acids. The germline V gene has CDR1 SEHNR and CDR2 FQNEAQ (reference sequence). Trimming left V 6 bases short and J 15 bases short, with 15 bases between. The CDR3 nucleotides are TGTGCCAGCAGTCCTGGGACTTTGTGGTTCTTC. Its protein is CASSPGTLWFF.

This chain connects TRBV30 to TRBJ2-1, with TRBD2 matching over 9 bases. This CDR3 has 15 residues. Germline loops: CDR1 GTSNPN, CDR2 SVGIG (reference sequence). After removal of 1 base from V and 10 bases from J, the junction contained 11 bases not matched to a gene. DNA for the CDR3: TGTGCCTGGAGTGGGGGGACTAGCCGGGAAGGGGAGCAGTTCTTC. Translated: CAWSGGTSREGEQFF.

In its sample, this clone was seen a few times. The V gene is TRBV2, the J gene TRBJ1-2; D might be TRBD1 (6 bases). Germline lookup yields CDR1 SNHLY and CDR2 FYNNEI. Trimming took off 4 bases at V and 4 bases at J, with 13 bases between the two ends. CDR3 size: 14 residues. CDR3 amino acids: CASSGQGGFYGYTF. The CDR3 coding sequence is TGTGCCAGCAGTGGACAAGGGGGATTCTATGGCTACACCTTC.